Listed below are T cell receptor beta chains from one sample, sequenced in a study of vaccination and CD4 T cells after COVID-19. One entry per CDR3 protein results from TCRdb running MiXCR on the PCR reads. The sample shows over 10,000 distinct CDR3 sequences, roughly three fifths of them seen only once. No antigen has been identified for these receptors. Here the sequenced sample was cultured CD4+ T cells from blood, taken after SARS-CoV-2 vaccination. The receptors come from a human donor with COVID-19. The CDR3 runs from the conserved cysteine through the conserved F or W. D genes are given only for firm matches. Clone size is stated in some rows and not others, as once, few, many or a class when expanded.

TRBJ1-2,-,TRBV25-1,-,CASGDRTNYGYTF,TGTGCCAGCGGGGACCGAACTAACTATGGCTACACCTTC
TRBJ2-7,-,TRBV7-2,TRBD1,CASIPGTGNYEQYF,TGTGCCAGCATCCCCGGGACAGGGAATTACGAGCAGTACTTC
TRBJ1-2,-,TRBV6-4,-,CASSGPDNGYTF,TGTGCCAGCAGTGGGCCGGACAATGGCTACACCTTC
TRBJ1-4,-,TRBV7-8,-,CASSLGVGEKLFF,TGTGCCAGCAGCTTGGGGGTCGGTGAAAAACTGTTTTTT
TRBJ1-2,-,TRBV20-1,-,CSAIPGANYGYTF,TGCAGTGCTATCCCCGGGGCCAACTATGGCTACACCTTC
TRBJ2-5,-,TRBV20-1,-,CSAKGGRGASETQYF,TGCAGTGCTAAGGGTGGGAGGGGGGCCTCAGAGACCCAGTACTTC
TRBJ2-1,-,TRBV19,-,CASRGVRGLGNNEQFF,TGTGCCAGTAGAGGGGTACGGGGGTTGGGCAACAATGAGCAGTTCTTC
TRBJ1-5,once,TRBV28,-,CASSLTGQSNQPQHF,TGTGCCAGCAGTTTAACGGGCCAGAGCAATCAGCCCCAGCATTTT
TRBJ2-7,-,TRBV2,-,CASSEYGGSYEQYF,TGTGCCAGCAGTGAATATGGTGGGAGTTACGAGCAGTACTTC
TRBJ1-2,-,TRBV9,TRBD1,CASSVDLQGDGYTF,TGTGCCAGCAGCGTAGATCTGCAGGGGGACGGCTACACCTTC
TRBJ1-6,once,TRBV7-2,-,CASSLAHGVVGASYNSPLHF,TGTGCCAGCAGCTTAGCCCATGGGGTTGTAGGGGCTTCCTATAATTCACCCCTCCACTTT
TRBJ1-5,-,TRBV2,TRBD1,CATGQGPTQPQHF,TGTGCCACCGGACAGGGGCCCACCCAGCCCCAGCATTTT
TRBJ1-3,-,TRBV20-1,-,CSARDRGNTIYF,TGCAGTGCTAGAGACAGGGGAAACACCATATATTTT
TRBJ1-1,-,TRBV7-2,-,CASSKRGGRAEAFF,TGTGCCAGCAGCAAAAGGGGTGGCAGGGCTGAAGCTTTCTTT
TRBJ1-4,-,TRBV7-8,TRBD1,CASSGTALGEKLFF,TGTGCCAGCAGCGGGACAGCGCTCGGGGAAAAACTGTTTTTT
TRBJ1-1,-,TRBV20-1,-,CSARAGAGLNTEAFF,TGCAGTGCTAGAGCTGGGGCAGGGCTAAACACTGAAGCTTTCTTT
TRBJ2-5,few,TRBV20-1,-,CSARDQEQGSQYF,TGCAGTGCTAGAGATCAAGAACAGGGTAGCCAGTACTTC
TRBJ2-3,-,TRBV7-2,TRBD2,CASSSPGQTSGGYTDTQYF,TGTGCCAGCAGCTCACCCGGTCAGACTAGCGGGGGGTACACAGATACGCAGTATTTT
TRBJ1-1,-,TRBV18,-,CASSPLGQSNTEAFF,TGTGCCAGCTCACCCTTAGGACAGTCCAACACTGAAGCTTTCTTT
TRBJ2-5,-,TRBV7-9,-,CASNTQVKETQYF,TGTGCCAGCAACACTCAGGTTAAAGAGACCCAGTACTTC
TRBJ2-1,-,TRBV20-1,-,CSALSPSSYNEQFF,TGCAGTGCCTTGAGTCCTAGCTCCTACAATGAGCAGTTCTTC
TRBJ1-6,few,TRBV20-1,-,CSADTGAYSPLHF,TGCAGTGCAGATACAGGTGCCTATTCACCCCTCCACTTT
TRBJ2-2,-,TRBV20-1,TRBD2,CSARHGLAGGRTGELFF,TGCAGTGCTAGACACGGACTAGCGGGGGGGCGCACCGGGGAGCTGTTTTTT
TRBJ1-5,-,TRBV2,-,CASSELGMRGNQPQHF,TGTGCCAGCAGTGAGCTGGGGATGAGAGGCAATCAGCCCCAGCATTTT
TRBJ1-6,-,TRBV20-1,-,CSARHNKWGASSPLHF,TGCAGTGCTAGACACAATAAATGGGGGGCGAGCTCACCCCTCCACTTT
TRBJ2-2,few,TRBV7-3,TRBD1,CASSLVGQGFAGELFF,TGTGCCAGCAGCTTGGTAGGACAGGGGTTCGCCGGGGAGCTGTTTTTT
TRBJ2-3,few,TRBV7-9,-,CASSWQGFGTADTQYF,TGTGCCAGCAGCTGGCAGGGATTCGGCACTGCAGATACGCAGTATTTT
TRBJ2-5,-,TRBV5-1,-,CASSLAPQETQYF,TGCGCCAGCAGCTTGGCCCCCCAAGAGACCCAGTACTTC
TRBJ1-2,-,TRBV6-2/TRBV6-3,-,CASRPTVNYGYTF,TGTGCCAGCAGGCCGACAGTTAACTATGGCTACACCTTC
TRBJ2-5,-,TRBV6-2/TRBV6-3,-,CASSTQETQYF,TGTGCCAGCAGTACCCAAGAGACCCAGTACTTC
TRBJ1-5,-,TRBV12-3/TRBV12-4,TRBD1,CASAGGSNQPQHF,TGTGCCAGCGCAGGGGGCTCCAATCAGCCCCAGCATTTT
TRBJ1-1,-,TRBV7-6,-,CASSWGLNTEAFF,TGTGCCAGCAGCTGGGGGTTGAACACTGAAGCTTTCTTT
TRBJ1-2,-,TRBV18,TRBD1,CASSPTGTGDGGYTF,TGTGCCAGCTCACCTACCGGGACAGGGGATGGTGGCTACACCTTC
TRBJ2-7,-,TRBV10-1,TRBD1,CASGQGWEQYF,TGCGCCAGCGGACAGGGATGGGAGCAGTACTTC
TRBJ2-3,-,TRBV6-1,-,CASSTGLMGTDTQYF,TGTGCCAGCAGCACCGGACTAATGGGCACAGATACGCAGTATTTT
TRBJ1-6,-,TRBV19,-,CASSTGWSSYNSPLHF,TGTGCCAGTAGTACCGGCTGGAGCTCCTATAATTCACCCCTCCACTTT
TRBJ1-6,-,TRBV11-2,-,CASSLNGGISPLHF,TGTGCCAGCAGCTTAAACGGGGGCATTTCACCCCTCCACTTT
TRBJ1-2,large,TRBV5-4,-,CASSGGEYYGYTF,TGTGCCAGCAGCGGCGGGGAGTACTATGGCTACACCTTC
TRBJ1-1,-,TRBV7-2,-,CASSLGWRVTEAFF,TGTGCCAGCAGCTTAGGATGGAGGGTCACTGAAGCTTTCTTT
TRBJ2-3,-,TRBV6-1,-,CASSEDRGNTQYF,TGTGCCAGCAGTGAAGATAGGGGCAATACGCAGTATTTT
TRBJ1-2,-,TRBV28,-,CASSPEQGMDGYTF,TGTGCCAGCAGTCCAGAGCAGGGTATGGATGGCTACACCTTC
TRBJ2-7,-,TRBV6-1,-,CASTRVGSSYEQYF,TGTGCCAGCACCCGGGTGGGGTCTTCCTACGAGCAGTACTTC
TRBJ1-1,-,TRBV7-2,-,CASSLGPRNTEAFF,TGTGCCAGCAGCTTGGGACCCCGGAACACTGAAGCTTTCTTT